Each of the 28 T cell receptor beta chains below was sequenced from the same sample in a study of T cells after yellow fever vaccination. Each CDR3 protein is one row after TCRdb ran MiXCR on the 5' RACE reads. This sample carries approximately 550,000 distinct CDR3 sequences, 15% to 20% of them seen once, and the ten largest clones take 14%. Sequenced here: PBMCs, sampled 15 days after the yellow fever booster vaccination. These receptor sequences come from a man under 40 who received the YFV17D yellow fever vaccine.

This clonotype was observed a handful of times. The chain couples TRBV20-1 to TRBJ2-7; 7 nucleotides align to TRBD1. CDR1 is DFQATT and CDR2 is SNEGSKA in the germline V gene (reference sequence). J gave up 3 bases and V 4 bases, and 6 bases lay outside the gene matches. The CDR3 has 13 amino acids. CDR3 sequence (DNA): TGCAGTGCTAAGGACAGGATGAGCTACGAGCAGTACTTC. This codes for CSAKDRMSYEQYF.

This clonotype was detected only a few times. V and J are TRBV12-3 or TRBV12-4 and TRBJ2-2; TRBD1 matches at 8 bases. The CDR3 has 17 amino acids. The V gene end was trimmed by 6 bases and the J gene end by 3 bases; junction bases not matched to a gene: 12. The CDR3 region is CASSPTQTGVYTGELFF. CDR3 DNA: TGTGCCAGCAGCCCTACGCAGACAGGGGTATACACCGGGGAGCTGTTTTTT.

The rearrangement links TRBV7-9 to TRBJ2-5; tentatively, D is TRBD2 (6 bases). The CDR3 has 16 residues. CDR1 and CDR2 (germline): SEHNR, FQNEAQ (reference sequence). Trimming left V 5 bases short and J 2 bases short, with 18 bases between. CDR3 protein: CASSQGLAAFQETQYF. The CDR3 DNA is TGTGCCAGCAGCCAAGGGTTAGCGGCCTTTCAAGAGACCCAGTACTTC.

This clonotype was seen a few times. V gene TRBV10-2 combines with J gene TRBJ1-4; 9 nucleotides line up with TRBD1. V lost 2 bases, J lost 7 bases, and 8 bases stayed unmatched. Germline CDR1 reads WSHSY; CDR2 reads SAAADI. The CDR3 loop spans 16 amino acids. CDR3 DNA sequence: TGCGCCAGCAGTGAGAGCATCTTGGACAGGGGTGAAAAACTGTTTTTT. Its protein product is CASSESILDRGEKLFF.

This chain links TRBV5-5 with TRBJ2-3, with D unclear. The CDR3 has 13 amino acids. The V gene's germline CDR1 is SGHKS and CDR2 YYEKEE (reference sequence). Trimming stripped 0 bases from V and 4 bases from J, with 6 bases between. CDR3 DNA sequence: TGTGCCAGCAGCTTGGACCGCCCAGATACGCAGTATTTT. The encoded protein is CASSLDRPDTQYF.

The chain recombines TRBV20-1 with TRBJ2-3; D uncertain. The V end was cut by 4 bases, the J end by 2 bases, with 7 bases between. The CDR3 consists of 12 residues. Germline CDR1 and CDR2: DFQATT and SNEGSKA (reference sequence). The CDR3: CSATRFTDTQYF. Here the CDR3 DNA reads TGCAGTGCTACAAGGTTCACAGATACGCAGTATTTT.

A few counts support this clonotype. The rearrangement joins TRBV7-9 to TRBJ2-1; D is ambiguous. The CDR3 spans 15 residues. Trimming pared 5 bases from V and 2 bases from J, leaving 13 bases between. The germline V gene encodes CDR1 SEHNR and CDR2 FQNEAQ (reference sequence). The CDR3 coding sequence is TGTGCCAGCAGCCCACGTGATGGGGCCTACAATGAGCAGTTCTTC. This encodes CASSPRDGAYNEQFF.

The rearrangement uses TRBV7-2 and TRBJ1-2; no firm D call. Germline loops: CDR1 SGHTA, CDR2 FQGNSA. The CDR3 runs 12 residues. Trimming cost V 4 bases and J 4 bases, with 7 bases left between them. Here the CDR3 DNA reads TGTGCCAGCAGCTCCGCAGTCTATGGCTACACCTTC. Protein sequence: CASSSAVYGYTF.

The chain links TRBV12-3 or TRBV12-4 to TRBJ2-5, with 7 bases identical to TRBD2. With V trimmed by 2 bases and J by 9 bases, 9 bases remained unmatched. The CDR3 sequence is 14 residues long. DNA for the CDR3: TGTGCCAGCAGTTTAACAGCGGGGAGCTGGGCCCAGTACTTC. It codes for CASSLTAGSWAQYF.

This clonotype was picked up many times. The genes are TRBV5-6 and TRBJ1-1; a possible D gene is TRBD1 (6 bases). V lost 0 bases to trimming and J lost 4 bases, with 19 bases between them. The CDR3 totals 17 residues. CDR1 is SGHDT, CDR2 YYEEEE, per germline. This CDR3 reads CASSLGPRGAIGTEAFF. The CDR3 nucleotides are TGTGCCAGCAGCTTGGGTCCGAGGGGGGCCATAGGCACTGAAGCTTTCTTT.

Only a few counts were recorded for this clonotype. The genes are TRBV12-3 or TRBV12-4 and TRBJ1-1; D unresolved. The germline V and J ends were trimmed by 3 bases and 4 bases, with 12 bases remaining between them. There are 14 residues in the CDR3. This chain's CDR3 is CASSLSSRATEAFF. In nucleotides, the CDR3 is TGTGCCAGCAGTTTGTCCAGCCGGGCCACTGAAGCTTTCTTT.

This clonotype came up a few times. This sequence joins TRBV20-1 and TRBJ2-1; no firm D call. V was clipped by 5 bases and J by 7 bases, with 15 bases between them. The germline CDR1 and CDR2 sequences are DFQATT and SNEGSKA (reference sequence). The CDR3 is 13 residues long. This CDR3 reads CSAYRPPWNEQFF. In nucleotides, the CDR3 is TGCAGTGCTTACAGACCCCCTTGGAATGAGCAGTTCTTC.

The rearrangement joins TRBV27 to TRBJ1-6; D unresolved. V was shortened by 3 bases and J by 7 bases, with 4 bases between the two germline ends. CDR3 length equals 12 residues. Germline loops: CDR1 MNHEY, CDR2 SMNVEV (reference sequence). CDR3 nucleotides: TGTGCCAGCAGTTTCGCGAATTCACCCCTCCACTTT. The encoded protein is CASSFANSPLHF.

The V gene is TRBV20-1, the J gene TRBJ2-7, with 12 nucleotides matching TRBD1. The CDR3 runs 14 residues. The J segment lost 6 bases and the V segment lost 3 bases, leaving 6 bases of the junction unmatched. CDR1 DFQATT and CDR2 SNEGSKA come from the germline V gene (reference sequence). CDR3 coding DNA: TGCAGTGCTAGTACCGGGACAGGGGGCTTCGAGCAGTACTTC. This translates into CSASTGTGGFEQYF.

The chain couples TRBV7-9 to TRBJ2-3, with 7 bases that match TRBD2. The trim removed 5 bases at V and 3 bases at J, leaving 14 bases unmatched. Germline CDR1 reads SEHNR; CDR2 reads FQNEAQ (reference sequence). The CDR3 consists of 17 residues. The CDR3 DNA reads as TGTGCCAGCAGCCCCTCAGGACCGCGAGCGGGGACAGATACGCAGTATTTT. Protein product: CASSPSGPRAGTDTQYF.

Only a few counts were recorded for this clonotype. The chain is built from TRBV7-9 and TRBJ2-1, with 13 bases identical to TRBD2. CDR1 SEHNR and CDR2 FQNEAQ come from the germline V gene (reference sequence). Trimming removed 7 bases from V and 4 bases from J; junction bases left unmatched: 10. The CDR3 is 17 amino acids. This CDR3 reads CASIGPGTSGKYNEQFF. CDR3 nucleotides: TGTGCCAGCATCGGCCCCGGGACTAGCGGGAAATACAATGAGCAGTTCTTC.

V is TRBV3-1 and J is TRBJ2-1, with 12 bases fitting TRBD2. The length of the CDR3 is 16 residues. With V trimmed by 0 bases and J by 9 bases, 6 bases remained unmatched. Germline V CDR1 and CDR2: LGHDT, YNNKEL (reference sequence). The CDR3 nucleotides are TGTGCCAGCAGCCAAGAGCGGCTAGCGGGAGGGGGTGAGCAGTTCTTC. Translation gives CASSQERLAGGGEQFF.

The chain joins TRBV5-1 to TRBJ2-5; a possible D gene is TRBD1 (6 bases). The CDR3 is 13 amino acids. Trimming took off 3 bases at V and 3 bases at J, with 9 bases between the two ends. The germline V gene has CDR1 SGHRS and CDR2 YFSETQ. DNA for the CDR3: TGCGCCAGCAGCTGGACAGACAAAGAGACCCAGTACTTC. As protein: CASSWTDKETQYF.

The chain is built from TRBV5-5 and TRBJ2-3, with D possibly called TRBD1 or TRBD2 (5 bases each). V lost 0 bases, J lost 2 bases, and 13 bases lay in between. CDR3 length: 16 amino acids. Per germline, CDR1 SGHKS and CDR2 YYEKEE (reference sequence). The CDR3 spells CASSLGGPPLTDTQYF. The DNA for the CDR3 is TGTGCCAGCAGCTTGGGGGGACCCCCCCTCACAGATACGCAGTATTTT.

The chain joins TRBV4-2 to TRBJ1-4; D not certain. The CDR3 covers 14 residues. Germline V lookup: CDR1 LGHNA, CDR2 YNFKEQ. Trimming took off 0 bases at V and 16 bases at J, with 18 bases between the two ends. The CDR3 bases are TGTGCCAGCAGCCAAGATCGTTGGAGGGAAGAAACGTTTTTT. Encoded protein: CASSQDRWREETFF.

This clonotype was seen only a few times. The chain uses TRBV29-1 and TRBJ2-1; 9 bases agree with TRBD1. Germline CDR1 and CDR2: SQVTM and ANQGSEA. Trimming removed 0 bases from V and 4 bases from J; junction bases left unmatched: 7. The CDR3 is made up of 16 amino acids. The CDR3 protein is CSVEDRDRGAYNEQFF. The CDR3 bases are TGCAGCGTTGAAGATCGCGACAGGGGGGCGTACAATGAGCAGTTCTTC.

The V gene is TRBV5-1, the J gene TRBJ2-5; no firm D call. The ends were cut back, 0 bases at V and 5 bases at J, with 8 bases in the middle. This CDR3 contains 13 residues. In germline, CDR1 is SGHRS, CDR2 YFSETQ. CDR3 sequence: CASSLDVQETQYF. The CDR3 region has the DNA TGCGCCAGCAGCTTGGACGTTCAGGAGACCCAGTACTTC.

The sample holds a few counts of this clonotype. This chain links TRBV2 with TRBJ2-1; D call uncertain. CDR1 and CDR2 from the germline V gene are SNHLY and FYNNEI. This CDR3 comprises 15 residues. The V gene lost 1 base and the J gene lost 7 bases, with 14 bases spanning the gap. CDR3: CASSEGLPGWNEQFF. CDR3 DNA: TGTGCCAGCAGTGAAGGTCTCCCTGGGTGGAATGAGCAGTTCTTC.

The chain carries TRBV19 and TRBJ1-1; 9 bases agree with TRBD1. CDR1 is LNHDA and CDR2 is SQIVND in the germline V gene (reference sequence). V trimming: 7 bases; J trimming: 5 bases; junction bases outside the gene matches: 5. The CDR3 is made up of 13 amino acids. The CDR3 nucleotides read TGTGCCAGTATGGGGACAGGGAAAACTGAAGCTTTCTTT. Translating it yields CASMGTGKTEAFF. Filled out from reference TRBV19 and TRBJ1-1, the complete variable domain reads DGGITQSPKYLFRKEGQNVTLSCEQNLNHDAMYWYRQDPGQGLRLIYYSQIVNDFQKGDIAEGYSVSREKKESFPLTVTSAQKNPTAFYLCASMGTGKTEAFFGQGTRLTVV.

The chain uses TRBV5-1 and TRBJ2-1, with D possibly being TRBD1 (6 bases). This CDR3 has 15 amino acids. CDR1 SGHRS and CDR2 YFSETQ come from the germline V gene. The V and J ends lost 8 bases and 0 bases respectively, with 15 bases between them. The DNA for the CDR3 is TGCGCCAGTTCTTGGACGGACAGCTCCTACAATGAGCAGTTCTTC. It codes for CASSWTDSSYNEQFF.

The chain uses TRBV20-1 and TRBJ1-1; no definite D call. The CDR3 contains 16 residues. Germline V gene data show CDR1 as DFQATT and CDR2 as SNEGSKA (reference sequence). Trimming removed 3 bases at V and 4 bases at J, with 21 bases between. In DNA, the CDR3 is TGCAGTGCTAGTCCACAGTATACCGAAAGGAGCACTGAAGCTTTCTTT. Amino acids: CSASPQYTERSTEAFF.

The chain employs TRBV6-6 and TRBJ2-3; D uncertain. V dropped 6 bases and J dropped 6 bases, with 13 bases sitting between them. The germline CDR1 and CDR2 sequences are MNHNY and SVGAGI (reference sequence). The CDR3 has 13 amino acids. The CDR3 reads CASRRAQEDTQYF. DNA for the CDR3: TGTGCCAGCAGAAGGGCCCAAGAGGATACGCAGTATTTT.

The CDR3 coding sequence is TGTGCCAGCAGCTTAGCTGCGAAGTCCAGCGTATCCATCTACAATGAGCAGTTCTTC. Its protein product is CASSLAAKSSVSIYNEQFF. The gene calls are TRBV11-1 and TRBJ2-1; D gene ambiguous. Germline V CDR1 and CDR2: SGHAT, FQDESV (reference sequence). Trimming cost V 0 bases and J 3 bases, with 21 bases left between them. The CDR3 consists of 19 residues.